The source of this T cell receptor beta chain is a study of identical twins. Each CDR3 protein gets one entry after TCRdb re-called the 5' RACE reads with MiXCR. The sample records roughly 750,000 distinct CDR3 sequences, roughly 20% being singletons. Germline CDR1 reads SEHNR; CDR2 reads FQNEAQ (reference sequence). This CDR3 spans 12 amino acids. V dropped 3 bases and J dropped 2 bases, with 5 bases sitting between them. Study-level findings and limits: Cord blood beta clonotypes present at high abundance carried fewer insertions; no such pattern appeared in memory repertoires.

For this clonotype: No antigen is known for it.

This sample also appeared in a second study, on T cells expressing NK-cell markers.

Sequencing used PBMCs. This clonotype was sampled from a woman between 18 and 30 years old in good health. The chain is built from TRBV7-9 and TRBJ2-7, with no clear D. This CDR3 is CASSFFAYEQYF. For the CDR3, the DNA is TGTGCCAGCAGCTTTTTTGCCTACGAGCAGTACTTC. The whole variable domain, remainder taken from reference TRBV7-9 and TRBJ2-7, is DTGVSQNPRHKITKRGQNVTFRCDPISEHNRLYWYRQTLGQGPEFLTYFQNEAQLEKSRLLSDRFSAERPKGSFSTLEIQRTEQGDSAMYLCASSFFAYEQYFGPGTRLTVT.